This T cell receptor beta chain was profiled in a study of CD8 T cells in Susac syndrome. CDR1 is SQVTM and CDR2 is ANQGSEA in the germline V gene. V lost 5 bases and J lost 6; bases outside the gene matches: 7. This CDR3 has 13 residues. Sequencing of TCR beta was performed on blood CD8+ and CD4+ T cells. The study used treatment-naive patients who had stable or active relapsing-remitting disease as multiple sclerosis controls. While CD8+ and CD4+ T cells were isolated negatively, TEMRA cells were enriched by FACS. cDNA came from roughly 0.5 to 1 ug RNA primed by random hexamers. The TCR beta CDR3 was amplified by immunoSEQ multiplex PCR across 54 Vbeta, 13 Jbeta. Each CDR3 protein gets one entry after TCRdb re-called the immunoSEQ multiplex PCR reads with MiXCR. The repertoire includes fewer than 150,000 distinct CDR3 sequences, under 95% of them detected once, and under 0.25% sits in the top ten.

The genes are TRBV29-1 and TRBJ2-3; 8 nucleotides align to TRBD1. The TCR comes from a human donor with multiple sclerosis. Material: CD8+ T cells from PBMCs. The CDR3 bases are TGCAGCGTTCCCGGACAGGGTCCTGATACGCAGTATTTT. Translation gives CSVPGQGPDTQYF.